This T cell receptor (beta chain) was profiled in a study of blood T cell repertoires in COVID-19. Authors' analysis steps: Amplification of reference gene primers was used by the study to estimate nucleated cell counts. Method: immunoSEQ multiplex PCR; TCRdb's copy keeps in-frame clones and lacks some. Clonal size and the V and J genes are those of that table, whereas D and trimming came from the DNA. The sample lists some 370,000 clones; 70% to 90% were seen once. CDR3 length: 17 residues. V lost 4 bases and J lost 0, with 17 bases in between. Sequenced: peripheral blood. The TCR sequence derives from a middle-aged man with acute or convalescent COVID-19. This chain uses TRBV5-3 with TRBJ1-5; TRBD1 is a possible D gene (5 bases). TRBV5-3 is annotated as an ORF whose role is uncertain. CDR3 sequence: CARSPCQGIFSNQPQHF. In DNA form, the CDR3 reads TGTGCCAGAAGCCCCTGCCAGGGAATTTTTAGCAATCAGCCCCAGCATTTT.